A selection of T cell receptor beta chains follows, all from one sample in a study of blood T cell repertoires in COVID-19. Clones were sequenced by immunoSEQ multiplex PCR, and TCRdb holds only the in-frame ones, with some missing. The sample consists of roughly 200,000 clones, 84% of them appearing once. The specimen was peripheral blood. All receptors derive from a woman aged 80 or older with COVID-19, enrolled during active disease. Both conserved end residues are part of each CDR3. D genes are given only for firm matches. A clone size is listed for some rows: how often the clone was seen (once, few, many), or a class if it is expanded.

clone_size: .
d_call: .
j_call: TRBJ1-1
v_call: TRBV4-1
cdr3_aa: CASSQSGWNTEAFF
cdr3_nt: TGCGCCAGCAGCCAATCCGGGTGGAACACTGAAGCTTTCTTT

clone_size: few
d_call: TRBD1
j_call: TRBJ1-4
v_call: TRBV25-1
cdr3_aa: CASSQTGMDEKLFF
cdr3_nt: TGTGCCAGCAGCCAGACAGGGATGGATGAAAAACTGTTTTTT

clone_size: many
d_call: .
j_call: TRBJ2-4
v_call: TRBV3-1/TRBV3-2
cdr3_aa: CASSQVRTASQAKNIQYF
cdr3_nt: TGTGCCAGCAGCCAAGTACGGACAGCCTCCCAAGCCAAAAACATTCAGTACTTC

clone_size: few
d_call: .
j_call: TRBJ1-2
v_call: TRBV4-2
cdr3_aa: CASSQDLGQSNYGYTF
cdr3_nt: TGTGCCAGCAGCCAAGATTTAGGACAGTCTAACTATGGCTACACCTTC

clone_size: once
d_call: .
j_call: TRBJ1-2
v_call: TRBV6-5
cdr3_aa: CASSPTASYGYTF
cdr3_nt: TGTGCCAGCAGTCCGACAGCCTCCTATGGCTACACCTTC

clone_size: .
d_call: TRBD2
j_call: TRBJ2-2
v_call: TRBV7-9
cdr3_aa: CASSPGSASGSPGELFF
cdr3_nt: TGTGCCAGCAGCCCGGGGTCGGCTAGCGGGAGTCCCGGGGAGCTGTTTTTT

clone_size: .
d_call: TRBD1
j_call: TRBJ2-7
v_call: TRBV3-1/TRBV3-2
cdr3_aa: CASSQADRGPYEQYF
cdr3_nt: TGTGCCAGCAGCCAAGCGGACAGGGGTCCCTACGAGCAGTACTTC

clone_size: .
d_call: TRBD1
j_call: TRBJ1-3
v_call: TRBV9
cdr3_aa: CASSVTGGSGNTIYF
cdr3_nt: TGTGCCAGCAGCGTCACAGGGGGCTCTGGAAACACCATATATTTT

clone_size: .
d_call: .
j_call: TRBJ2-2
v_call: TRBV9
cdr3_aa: CASSVAHTGPGELFF
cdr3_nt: TGTGCCAGCAGCGTAGCGCATACAGGGCCCGGGGAGCTGTTTTTT

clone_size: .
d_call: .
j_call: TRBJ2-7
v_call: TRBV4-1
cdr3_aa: CASSQEGTPPYEQYF
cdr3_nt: TGCGCCAGCAGCCAAGAAGGGACTCCCCCCTACGAGCAGTACTTC

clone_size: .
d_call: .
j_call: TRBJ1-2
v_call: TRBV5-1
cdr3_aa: CASSKDSAYGYTF
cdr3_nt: TGCGCCAGCAGCAAAGACAGTGCCTATGGCTACACCTTC

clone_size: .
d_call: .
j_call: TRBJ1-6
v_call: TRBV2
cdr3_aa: CASRGSTGYNSPLHF
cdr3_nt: TGTGCCAGCCGGGGGAGTACAGGTTATAATTCACCCCTCCACTTT

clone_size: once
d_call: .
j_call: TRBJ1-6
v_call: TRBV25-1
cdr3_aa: CASSETRTGLSRSPLHF
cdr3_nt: TGTGCCAGCAGCGAAACAAGAACAGGGTTAAGTCGTTCACCCCTCCACTTT

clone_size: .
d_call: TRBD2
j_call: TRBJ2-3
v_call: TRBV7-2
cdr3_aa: CASSPSGRIDTQYF
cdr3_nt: TGTGCCAGCAGTCCTAGCGGGAGAATAGATACGCAGTATTTT

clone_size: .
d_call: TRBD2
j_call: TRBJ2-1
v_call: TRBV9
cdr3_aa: CASSVGLAGGQNEQFF
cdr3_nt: TGTGCCAGCAGCGTAGGACTAGCGGGAGGACAGAATGAGCAGTTCTTC

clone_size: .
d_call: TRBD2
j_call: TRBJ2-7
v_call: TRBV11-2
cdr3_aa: CASTSPLAGGGAYEQYF
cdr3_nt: TGTGCCAGCACCTCACCGCTAGCGGGAGGAGGGGCCTACGAGCAGTACTTC

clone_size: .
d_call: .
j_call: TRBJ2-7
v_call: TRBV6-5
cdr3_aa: CAWRDFRGPEQYF
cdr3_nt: TGTGCTTGGAGGGATTTTCGGGGCCCCGAGCAGTACTTC

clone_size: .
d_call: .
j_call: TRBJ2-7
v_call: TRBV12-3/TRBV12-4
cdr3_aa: CASSSLQGHEQYF
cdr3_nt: TGTGCCAGCAGTTCCCTACAGGGCCACGAGCAGTACTTC

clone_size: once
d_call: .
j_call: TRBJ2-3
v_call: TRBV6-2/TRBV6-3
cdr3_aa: CASSSASDTQYF
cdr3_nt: TGTGCCAGCAGTTCCGCGTCAGATACGCAGTATTTT

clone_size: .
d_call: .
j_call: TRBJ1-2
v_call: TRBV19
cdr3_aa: CASSDGGLTGYGYTF
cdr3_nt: TGTGCCAGTAGCGATGGGGGCCTAACAGGGTATGGCTACACCTTC

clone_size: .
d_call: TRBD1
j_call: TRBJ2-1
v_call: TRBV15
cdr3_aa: CATRLTTGGRGQFF
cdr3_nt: TGTGCCACGAGACTTACGACAGGGGGCCGAGGGCAGTTCTTC

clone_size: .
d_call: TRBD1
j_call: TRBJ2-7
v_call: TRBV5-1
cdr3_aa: CASSVTGGLGEQYF
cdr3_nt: TGCGCCAGCAGTGTGACAGGGGGCCTCGGCGAGCAGTACTTC

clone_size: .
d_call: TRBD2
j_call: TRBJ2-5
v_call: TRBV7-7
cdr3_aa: CASSPTTSGGGTQYF
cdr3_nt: TGTGCTAGCAGTCCGACCACTAGCGGGGGGGGTACCCAGTACTTC

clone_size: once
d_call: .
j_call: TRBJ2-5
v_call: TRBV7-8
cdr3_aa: CASSLAVVETQYF
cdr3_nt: TGTGCCAGCAGCTTAGCTGTAGTGGAGACCCAGTACTTC

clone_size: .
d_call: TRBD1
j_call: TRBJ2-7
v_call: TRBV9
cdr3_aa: CASSRGTGLYEQYF
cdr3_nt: TGTGCCAGCAGCAGGGGGACAGGGTTGTACGAGCAGTACTTC

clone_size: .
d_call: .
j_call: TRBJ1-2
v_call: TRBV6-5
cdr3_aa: CATLPGGYGYTF
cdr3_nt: TGTGCCACGCTGCCGGGGGGGTATGGCTACACCTTC

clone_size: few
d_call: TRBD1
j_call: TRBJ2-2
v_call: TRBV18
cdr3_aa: CASSPGQGATGELFF
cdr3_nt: TGTGCCAGCTCACCAGGACAGGGGGCCACCGGGGAGCTGTTTTTT

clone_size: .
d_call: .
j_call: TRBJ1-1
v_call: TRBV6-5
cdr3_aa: CASSYSTGNTEAFF
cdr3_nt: TGTGCCAGCAGTTACTCGACAGGGAACACTGAAGCTTTCTTT

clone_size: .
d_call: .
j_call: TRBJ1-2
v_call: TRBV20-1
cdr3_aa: CSASTSTGGHYGYTF
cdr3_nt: TGCAGTGCTAGTACATCAACGGGGGGGCACTATGGCTACACCTTC

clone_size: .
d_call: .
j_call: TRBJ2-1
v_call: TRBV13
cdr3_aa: CASSFKRSSYNEQFF
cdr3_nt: TGTGCCAGCAGCTTCAAGCGGAGCTCCTACAATGAGCAGTTCTTC

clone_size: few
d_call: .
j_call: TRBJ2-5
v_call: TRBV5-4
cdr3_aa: CASSYRDTQETQYF
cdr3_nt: TGTGCCAGCAGCTACCGGGACACCCAAGAGACCCAGTACTTC

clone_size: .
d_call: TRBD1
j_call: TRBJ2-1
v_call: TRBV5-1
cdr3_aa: CASSFGTANEQFF
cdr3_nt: TGCGCCAGCAGCTTCGGGACAGCGAATGAGCAGTTCTTC

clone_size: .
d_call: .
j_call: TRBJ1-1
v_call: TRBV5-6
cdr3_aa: CASSLVRSTEAFF
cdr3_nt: TGTGCCAGCAGCTTGGTCCGGTCCACTGAAGCTTTCTTT

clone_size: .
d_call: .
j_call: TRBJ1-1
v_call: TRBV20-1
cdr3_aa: CSAPLNTEAFF
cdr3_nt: TGCAGTGCTCCTTTAAACACTGAAGCTTTCTTT

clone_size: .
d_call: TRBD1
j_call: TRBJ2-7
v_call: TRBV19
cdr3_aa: CASSIPGQGPYEQYF
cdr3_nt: TGTGCCAGTAGTATCCCGGGACAGGGCCCCTACGAGCAGTACTTC

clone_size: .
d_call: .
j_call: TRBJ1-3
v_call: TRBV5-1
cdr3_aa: CASSLGGFSGNTIYF
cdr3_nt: TGCGCCAGCAGCTTGGGAGGGTTCTCTGGAAACACCATATATTTT

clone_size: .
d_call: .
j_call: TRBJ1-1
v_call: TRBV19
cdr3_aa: CASSPGGPPKNTEAFF
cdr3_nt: TGTGCCAGTAGCCCGGGGGGACCGCCCAAGAACACTGAAGCTTTCTTT